This T cell receptor beta chain derives from a study of cytomegalovirus exposure and HLA in healthy donors. About the research overall: Of more than 350 genotyped donors, more than 70% clustered with self-reported Caucasian donors. Study findings and constraints: Most TCR sequences were uncommon, yet certain public TCRs appeared in many donors.

The ends were cut back, 3 bases at V and 5 bases at J, with 7 bases in the middle. The germline V gene has CDR1 KGHSH and CDR2 LQKENI. The CDR3 length is 13 residues. For this clone: Antigen: not known.

Primers: 60 Vbeta forward and 13 Jbeta reverse. Per the study methods: Some 80 million unique TCR beta chains, about 12 million shared, were counted in a later analysis. Sequenced by immunoSEQ multiplex PCR; TCRdb stores in-frame clones only, minus some. The DNA was the basis for D and trimming; V, J and clone size are from that table. This sample has 140,000 or so clones, with about 80% found just once. This TCR was recovered from a woman aged 55 to 70 in good health and CMV-seropositive. The J gene is TRBJ1-4, the V gene TRBV18; no reliable D call. Specimen: PBMCs. CDR3 bases: TGTGCCAGCTCACCGTCACTGAATGAAAAACTGTTTTTT. Its translation: CASSPSLNEKLFF.